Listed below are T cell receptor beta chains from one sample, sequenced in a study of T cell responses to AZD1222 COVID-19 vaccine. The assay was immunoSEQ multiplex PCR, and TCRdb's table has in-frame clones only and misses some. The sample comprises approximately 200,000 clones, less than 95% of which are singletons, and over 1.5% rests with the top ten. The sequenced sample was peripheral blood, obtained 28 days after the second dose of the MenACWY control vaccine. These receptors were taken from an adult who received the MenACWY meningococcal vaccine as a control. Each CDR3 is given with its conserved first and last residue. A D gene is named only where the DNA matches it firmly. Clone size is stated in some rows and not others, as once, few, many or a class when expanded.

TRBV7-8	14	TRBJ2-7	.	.	TGTGCCAGCAGCTTAGATCGACAGTCCTACGAGCAGTACTTC	CASSLDRQSYEQYF
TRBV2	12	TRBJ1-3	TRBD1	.	TGTGCCAGCGGACAGGATGGAAACACCATATATTTT	CASGQDGNTIYF
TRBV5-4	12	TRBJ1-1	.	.	TGTGCCAGCAGCACGGCCGGCAGCGAAGCTTTCTTT	CASSTAGSEAFF
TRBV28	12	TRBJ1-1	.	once	TGTGCCAGCAGATATGGGGAGGGCCCTGCTTTCTTT	CASRYGEGPAFF
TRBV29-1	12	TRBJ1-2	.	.	TGCAGCGTCTCGGACGGGAATGGGGGCTACACCTTC	CSVSDGNGGYTF
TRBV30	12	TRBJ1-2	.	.	TGTGCCTGGAGTTACGAGGGGTATGGCTACACCTTC	CAWSYEGYGYTF
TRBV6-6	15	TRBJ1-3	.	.	TGTGCCAGCAGTTACTCGAGAATCAGGGCGGACACCATATATTTT	CASSYSRIRADTIYF
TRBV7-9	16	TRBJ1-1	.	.	TGTGCCAGCAGCTTGACGGTTGGAACAATGGGGACTGAAGCTTTCTTT	CASSLTVGTMGTEAFF
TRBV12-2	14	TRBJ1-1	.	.	TGTGCAAGTCGCCCCCACCCCCCGAACACTGAAGCTTTCTTT	CASRPHPPNTEAFF
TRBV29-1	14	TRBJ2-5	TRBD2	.	TGCAGCGTTGTACTAGCGGGAGCGTTTGAGACCCAGTACTTC	CSVVLAGAFETQYF
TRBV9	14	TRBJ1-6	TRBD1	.	TGTGCCAGCGGGCGCCCAGGGGGGCATTCACCCCTCCACTTT	CASGRPGGHSPLHF
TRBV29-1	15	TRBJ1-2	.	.	TGCAGCGTTGAAGAAGGTCGTACAACTCAGTATGGCTACACCTTC	CSVEEGRTTQYGYTF
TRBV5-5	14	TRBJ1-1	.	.	TGTGCCAGCAGCCTCCAAAGAAACAGGAATGAAGCTTTCTTT	CASSLQRNRNEAFF
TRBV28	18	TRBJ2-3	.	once	TGTGCCAGCAGTCCACGGGGCGGAGGGGGTACGTTCACAGATACGCAGTATTTT	CASSPRGGGGTFTDTQYF
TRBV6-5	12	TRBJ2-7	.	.	TGTGCCAGCAGACAGGGTGGCTACGAGCAGTACTTC	CASRQGGYEQYF
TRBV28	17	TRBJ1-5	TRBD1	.	TGTGCCAGCAGTTTATTTGGGACAGGGGGTAGCAATCAGCCCCAGCATTTT	CASSLFGTGGSNQPQHF